These 21 T cell receptor beta chains share one sample of origin, sequenced in a study of OX40 agonist ivuxolimab in advanced cancers. Sequenced by immunoSEQ multiplex PCR; TCRdb stores in-frame clones only, minus some. The top ten hold approximately 11% of the sample, which has tens of thousands of clones, 90% seen once. Material: CD4+ or CD8+ T cells sorted from blood, obtained in a trial of the OX40 agonist ivuxolimab. These receptors were taken from an adult with an advanced solid tumor such as melanoma, head and neck, liver or kidney cancer.

The chain links TRBV7-6 to TRBJ1-5; D unclear. The CDR3 is 13 amino acids. The germline V and J ends were trimmed by 5 bases and 7 bases, with 12 bases remaining between them. Germline-derived CDR1 and CDR2 are SGHVS and FNYEAQ. The CDR3 nucleotides are TGTGCCAGCAGCGATCGCACCGGACAGCCCCAGCATTTT. This encodes CASSDRTGQPQHF.

This rearrangement joins TRBV7-9 to TRBJ2-2; the D is unclear. The length of the CDR3 is 11 residues. Trimming removed 7 bases at V and 4 bases at J, with 4 bases between. Looked up from germline, CDR1 is SEHNR and CDR2 is FQNEAQ (reference sequence). In nucleotides, the CDR3 is TGTGCCAGCACCTCCACCGGGGAGCTGTTTTTT. Translation: CASTSTGELFF.

The chain is built from TRBV27 and TRBJ1-5; D not resolved. Looked up from germline, CDR1 is MNHEY and CDR2 is SMNVEV (reference sequence). The germline V and J ends were trimmed by 5 bases and 1 base, with 12 bases remaining between them. This CDR3 comprises 15 residues. As DNA, the CDR3 is TGTGCCAGCAGTGTGGGGTTCGGAAGCAATCAGCCCCAGCATTTT. Amino acids: CASSVGFGSNQPQHF.

The gene calls are TRBV7-6 and TRBJ2-7, with D possibly being TRBD1 or TRBD2 (5 bases each). Trimming pared 5 bases from V and 4 bases from J, leaving 15 bases between. The CDR3 sequence is 14 residues long. Germline V gene data show CDR1 as SGHVS and CDR2 as FNYEAQ. The DNA of the CDR3 is TGTGCCAGCAGCCCGACTGGGGGTCTATACGAGCAGTACTTC. Protein product: CASSPTGGLYEQYF.

V gene TRBV5-1 combines with J gene TRBJ2-3, with TRBD2 matching 7 bases. The CDR3 is 16 residues long. With V trimmed by 0 bases and J by 0 bases, 4 bases remained unmatched. From germline, CDR1 is SGHRS and CDR2 YFSETQ. CDR3 in DNA: TGCGCCAGCAGCTTGGTAGTGGGGGGGAGCACAGATACGCAGTATTTT. Translating gives CASSLVVGGSTDTQYF.

The chain employs TRBV6-1 and TRBJ1-5; 9 bases are shared with TRBD1. The V gene end was trimmed by 6 bases and the J gene end by 4 bases; junction bases not matched to a gene: 7. CDR3 length: 15 residues. CDR1 MNHNS and CDR2 SASEGT come from the germline V gene. CDR3 DNA sequence: TGTGCCAGCAGAGAGATCGGACAGGGGAATCAGCCCCAGCATTTT. Translated: CASREIGQGNQPQHF.

This rearrangement joins TRBV11-2 to TRBJ1-2; D may be TRBD1 (5 bases). The germline V gene has CDR1 SGHAT and CDR2 FQNNGV. V was shortened by 6 bases and J by 3 bases, with 17 bases between the two germline ends. This CDR3 contains 15 residues. The CDR3, as DNA: TGTGCCAGCAGTTCACTCGGCGGGGGGGACTATGGCTACACCTTC. Protein product: CASSSLGGGDYGYTF. The variable domain in full, with the rest retrieved from reference TRBV11-2 and TRBJ1-2, is EAGVAQSPRYKIIEKRQSVAFWCNPISGHATLYWYQQILGQGPKLLIQFQNNGVVDDSQLPKDRFSAERLKGVDSTLKIQPAKLEDSAVYLCASSSLGGGDYGYTFGSGTRLTVV.

Regarding this clone: This may be a read error: a much more frequent sequence differs by one nucleotide. This chain uses TRBV13 with TRBJ2-2, with unresolved D. Germline loops: CDR1 PRHDT, CDR2 FYEKMQ (reference sequence). There are 13 residues in the CDR3. Trimming cost V 5 bases and J 1 base, with 5 bases left between them. CDR3 protein: CASSPQNTGELFF. The CDR3 DNA sequence: TGTGCCAGCAGCCCGCAGAACACCGGGGAGCTGTTTTTT.

The V and J genes are TRBV7-2 and TRBJ2-7; possible D gene TRBD2, 6 bases. The ends were cut back, 6 bases at V and 4 bases at J, with 13 bases in the middle. Germline V gives CDR1 SGHTA, CDR2 FQGNSA. The CDR3 has 13 amino acids. For the CDR3, the DNA is TGTGCCAGCAGTTTTATGCGGGGATACGAGCAGTACTTC. Translation: CASSFMRGYEQYF.

This clone was found once. The gene calls are TRBV27 and TRBJ1-5; D ambiguous. The V end lost 5 bases, the J end lost 1 base, and 12 bases lay between the germline ends. Germline V lookup: CDR1 MNHEY, CDR2 SMNVEV (reference sequence). This CDR3 has 15 amino acids. The CDR3 region is CASSIGRSSNQPQHF. CDR3 nucleotides: TGTGCCAGCAGTATTGGCAGGTCAAGCAATCAGCCCCAGCATTTT.

V is TRBV6-5 and J is TRBJ2-5; 9 bases line up with TRBD2. The ends lost 8 bases at V and 2 bases at J; junction bases unmatched: 6. Germline lookup yields CDR1 MNHEY and CDR2 SVGAGI. The CDR3 length is 14 residues. CDR3 coding DNA: TGTGCCAGCGGGGCGGGAGGGCCACAAGAGACCCAGTACTTC. Translating it yields CASGAGGPQETQYF.

V is TRBV28 and J is TRBJ2-3; D is uncertain. The CDR3 sequence is 12 residues long. The V end lost 7 bases, the J end lost 1 base, and 6 bases lay between the germline ends. From germline, CDR1 is MDHEN and CDR2 SYDVKM. As DNA, the CDR3 is TGTGCCAGCACCATGGGCACAGATACGCAGTATTTT. Amino acid sequence: CASTMGTDTQYF.

The chain couples TRBV6-4 to TRBJ2-3; D is unclear. V gave up 3 bases and J gave up 0 bases, with 10 bases separating them. The CDR3 spans 15 residues. Germline loops: CDR1 MRHNA, CDR2 SNTAGT. As DNA, the CDR3 is TGTGCCAGCAGTGAAGGTCATGCTAGCACAGATACGCAGTATTTT. It translates to CASSEGHASTDTQYF.

This chain links TRBV28 with TRBJ2-5, with 9 bases aligning to TRBD2. Germline loops: CDR1 MDHEN, CDR2 SYDVKM. This CDR3 contains 17 residues. Germline trimming cut 3 bases from V and 6 bases from J; bases unmatched to any gene: 14. The CDR3 region has the DNA TGTGCCAGCAGTTTGGCTAAATTCGGGACTAGCAGGAAGACCCAGTACTTC. Translation: CASSLAKFGTSRKTQYF.

The chain is built from TRBV21-1 and TRBJ2-5. TRBV21-1 is a pseudogene. This CDR3 is 15 amino acids long. The CDR3 sequence is CASSKVGRDQETQYF. The CDR3, as DNA: TGTGCCAGCAGCAAAGTGGGAAGGGACCAGGAGACCCAGTACTTC.

The chain employs TRBV15 and TRBJ2-7, with unresolved D. Trimming took off 5 bases at V and 7 bases at J, with 12 bases between the two ends. Germline CDR1 reads LNHNV; CDR2 reads YYDKDF (reference sequence). This CDR3 has 12 residues. CDR3 nucleotide sequence: TGTGCCACCAGCGGCAGGCTGGGTGAGCAGTACTTC. Encoded protein: CATSGRLGEQYF.

This CDR3 reads CASSVGGAYEQYF. In DNA, the CDR3 is TGTGCCAGCTCAGTAGGGGGGGCTTACGAGCAGTACTTC. The V gene is TRBV18, the J gene TRBJ2-7; a possible D gene is TRBD2 (7 bases). Trimming cost V 5 bases and J 4 bases, with 12 bases left between them. This CDR3 region has 13 residues. Germline CDR1 is KGHSH and CDR2 is LQKENI.

The rearrangement links TRBV29-1 to TRBJ1-2; D is possibly TRBD1 (5 bases). V dropped 1 base and J dropped 7 bases, with 16 bases sitting between them. Germline-derived CDR1 and CDR2 are SQVTM and ANQGSEA. This CDR3 region has 14 residues. Here the CDR3 DNA reads TGCAGCGTTGAAGGCTTTAGGGGTTCCCGTGGCTACACCTTC. Translating gives CSVEGFRGSRGYTF.

The V gene is TRBV27, the J gene TRBJ2-7; D is undetermined. CDR1 is MNHEY and CDR2 is SMNVEV in the germline V gene (reference sequence). The CDR3 has 14 residues. Trimming left V 1 base short and J 3 bases short, with 10 bases between. CDR3 in amino acids: CASSLYTEHYEQYF. CDR3 in DNA: TGTGCCAGCAGTTTATACACGGAACACTACGAGCAGTACTTC.

As concerns this clone: The same CDR3 arises from other DNA sequences in this sample as well. The chain recombines TRBV19 with TRBJ2-2, with D maybe TRBD1 (7 bases). The germline V gene has CDR1 LNHDA and CDR2 SQIVND (reference sequence). Trimming removed 4 bases at V and 5 bases at J, with 8 bases between. This CDR3 is built from 13 residues. The CDR3 here is CASSTGGTGELFF. DNA of the CDR3: TGTGCCAGTAGTACAGGGGGGACCGGGGAGCTGTTTTTT.

The chain has TRBV2 and TRBJ2-2; TRBD2 might be the D (6 bases). Germline V gene lookup returns CDR1 SNHLY and CDR2 FYNNEI. This CDR3 is built from 14 residues. Deletions cut 7 bases from V and 1 base from J, with 10 bases between. CDR3 protein: CASIRDLNTGELFF. The CDR3 DNA reads TGTGCCAGCATTAGGGACTTGAACACCGGGGAGCTGTTTTTT.